This T cell receptor (beta chain) derives from a study of T cell responses to AZD1222 COVID-19 vaccine. Regarding this clone: As yet, its antigen is unknown.

Regarding the study as a whole: Nearly half of spike-specific TCRs reportedly target variant regions that are unmutated in the B.1.351 and B.1.1.7 variants.

Generated by immunoSEQ multiplex PCR, the TCRdb table keeps only in-frame clones and is missing some. The data contain 95,000 to 120,000 clones, roughly nine tenths of them singletons. Per germline, CDR1 MNHEY and CDR2 SMNVEV (reference sequence). J lost 3 bases, V lost 1 base, and 0 bases had no gene match. There are 15 residues in the CDR3. This chain connects TRBV27 to TRBJ2-7, with 13 bases fitting TRBD2. The sequenced sample was peripheral blood, obtained on day 0 of MenACWY control vaccination. This TCR was recovered from an adult in good health. CDR3: CASSLWTSGGYEQYF. In DNA, the CDR3 is TGTGCCAGCAGTTTATGGACTAGCGGGGGCTACGAGCAGTACTTC.